What follows are 4 T cell receptor beta chains derived from one specimen sequenced in a study of shared T cell receptors in the human thymus. TCRdb's copy holds only in-frame clones and misses some; the assay was immunoSEQ multiplex PCR. Of roughly 710,000 clones listed, 70% to 90% are singletons. This same sample was also taken into another study, of human thymus T cells.

The material sequenced was thymocytes. The receptors were sampled from a girl less than two years old with a congenital heart defect.

CDR3 bases: TGTGCCAGCAGTTTCGGGACAGGGGGGTCCGTCTATGGCTACACCTTC. This translates into CASSFGTGGSVYGYTF. The genes are TRBV28 and TRBJ1-2, with 11 bases aligning to TRBD1. Trimming removed 3 bases from V and 4 bases from J; junction bases left unmatched: 7. This CDR3 comprises 16 residues. Germline loops: CDR1 MDHEN, CDR2 SYDVKM.

The chain uses TRBV15 and TRBJ2-2; 8 nucleotides agree with TRBD1. The CDR3 covers 17 residues. V shed 1 base and J 4 bases; nucleotides not matched to a gene: 8. CDR1 and CDR2 (germline): LNHNV, YYDKDF (reference sequence). For the CDR3, the DNA is TGTGCCACCAGCAGAGCCGAAGGACAGGGCCTCACCGGGGAGCTGTTTTTT. Its translation: CATSRAEGQGLTGELFF.

As concerns this clone: Additional DNA sequences in this sample encode the identical CDR3. The J gene is TRBJ2-7, the V gene TRBV27, with D maybe TRBD2 (5 bases). Germline V gives CDR1 MNHEY, CDR2 SMNVEV (reference sequence). This CDR3 spans 12 amino acids. Trimming took off 2 bases at V and 4 bases at J, with 6 bases between the two ends. CDR3 amino acids: CASSLGGYEQYF. The CDR3 nucleotides are TGTGCCAGCAGTTTAGGAGGTTACGAGCAGTACTTC.

The chain couples TRBV19 to TRBJ1-1; a weak D match, TRBD1 (6 bases). This CDR3 has 15 residues. V gave up 3 bases and J gave up 5 bases, with 16 bases separating them. Germline CDR1 reads LNHDA; CDR2 reads SQIVND (reference sequence). The CDR3 here is CASSIGGQGETEAFF. Written as DNA, the CDR3 is TGTGCCAGTAGTATCGGGGGGCAGGGAGAAACTGAAGCTTTCTTT.